This T cell receptor (beta chain) comes out of a study of naive and memory T cell subsets. Study outcomes and limitations: In naive cells, over 85% of TCR sequences were seen only once. A few larger clonotypes appeared in naive repertoires, especially CD8, possibly memory cells re-expressing CD45RA.

Two oligonucleotides, mixed equimolar, formed the beta constant-region primer covering TRBC1 and TRBC2. Ligated cDNA was amplified by four rounds of PCR with nested alpha and beta constant-region primers and SP2. A 12-nucleotide UMI and the SP2 primer were added to the cDNA 3' end by oligonucleotide ligation. Each CDR3 protein gets one entry after TCRdb re-called the UMI-ligation and nested PCR reads with MiXCR. The sample has 99,000 or so distinct CDR3 sequences, about 14% seen once. Germline assignment: CDR1 PRHDT and CDR2 FYEKMQ (reference sequence). This CDR3 comprises 15 residues. V gave up 5 bases and J gave up 2 bases; unmatched junction bases: 5. With regard to this clonotype: Its antigen is not known.

The receptor's source is a human donor in good health. V gene TRBV13 combines with J gene TRBJ2-2, with 7 bases aligning to TRBD1. The sequenced sample was naive CD8+ T cells from blood. The CDR3 coding sequence is TGTGCCAGCAGCCCGCGGACAGGTAACACCGGGGAGCTGTTTTTT. It is translated as CASSPRTGNTGELFF.